The following is a T cell receptor (beta chain) sequence with its context. Its antigen is not known. This entry is derived from a study of shared clonotypes between healthy human individuals. Study-wide context: The donor pool was made up of two women and three men aged 18 to 49. Study conclusions and caveats: About 4.5% of naive CD4 clonotypes were common to four donors.

The repertoire was sequenced with immunoSEQ multiplex PCR; TCRdb's copy has only in-frame clones and lacks some. There are roughly 2.4 million clones in the sample; 95% occur only once, and roughly 0.13% lies in the top ten. Deletions cut 0 bases from V and 6 bases from J, with 12 bases between. CDR3 length equals 14 residues. Germline CDR1 is LGHNA and CDR2 is YNFKEQ. The material sequenced was naive CD4+ T cells sorted from blood. Subset in this sample: CD45RA+ positively selected. This TCR came from a man in his late teens or twenties in good health. The genes are TRBV4-2 and TRBJ2-7; D possibly corresponds to TRBD1 (6 bases). CDR3 protein: CASSQEGTSGEQYF. The CDR3 nucleotides read TGTGCCAGCAGCCAAGAGGGGACATCAGGCGAGCAGTACTTC.